These 6 T cell receptor beta chains share one sample of origin, sequenced in a study of blood T cell repertoires in COVID-19. TCRdb keeps only in-frame clones here, not all; method: immunoSEQ multiplex PCR. The sample records about 180,000 clones, 83% being singletons. What was sequenced was peripheral blood. These TCRs come from a woman in her 70s with COVID-19, enrolled during active disease.

The chain carries TRBV30 and TRBJ1-5; D uncertain. CDR1 is GTSNPN, CDR2 SVGIG, per germline (reference sequence). V was trimmed by 0 bases and J by 6 bases, leaving 18 bases between them. The CDR3 is 16 amino acids. The CDR3 DNA follows: TGTGCCTGGAGTGTAACGGGGAGAGGCACGGGTCAGCCCCAGCATTTT. This sequence encodes CAWSVTGRGTGQPQHF.

V usage is TRBV5-8 and J usage is TRBJ2-5; D ambiguous. V lost 1 base and J lost 0, with 16 bases in between. The germline gives CDR1 SGHTS, CDR2 YDEGEE. This CDR3 region has 17 residues. CDR3 in DNA: TGTGCCAGCAGCTTGAATACAGTTGCTTCGTACCAAGAGACCCAGTACTTC. Translated: CASSLNTVASYQETQYF. The full variable domain, completed using reference TRBV5-8 and TRBJ2-5, is EAGVTQSPTHLIKTRGQQATLRCSPISGHTSVYWYQQALGLGLQFLLWYDEGEERNRGNFPPRFSGRQFPNYSSELNVNALELEDSALYLCASSLNTVASYQETQYFGPGTRLLVL.

The V call is TRBV6-2 or TRBV6-3, the J call TRBJ2-1, with 7 bases that match TRBD2. The CDR3 covers 13 residues. Germline V gene lookup returns CDR1 MNHEY and CDR2 SVGEGT. With V trimmed by 2 bases and J by 8 bases, 3 bases remained unmatched. The CDR3 spells CASSYRDYHEQFF. In nucleotides, the CDR3 is TGTGCCAGCAGTTACCGGGACTATCATGAGCAGTTCTTC.

The chain joins TRBV24-1 to TRBJ2-7; 7 nucleotides align to TRBD1. Per the germline V gene, CDR1 is KGHDR and CDR2 is SFDVKD. J lost 4 bases, V lost 4 bases, and 9 bases had no gene match. The CDR3 has 15 residues. CDR3 DNA sequence: TGTGCCACCAGTGAAGGACAGGCCTTAGGGTACGAGCAGTACTTC. Amino acids: CATSEGQALGYEQYF.

The V call is TRBV5-1, the J call TRBJ2-3; D is ambiguous. Trimming took 0 bases from V and 0 from J, leaving 5 bases between them. CDR3 size: 14 residues. Per germline, CDR1 SGHRS and CDR2 YFSETQ. The CDR3 region is CASSLGTSTDTQYF. CDR3 in DNA: TGCGCCAGCAGCTTGGGCACTAGCACAGATACGCAGTATTTT.

Points on this clone: Other DNA sequences in the sample encode the same CDR3. The rearrangement joins TRBV18 to TRBJ2-3; no firm D call. From germline, CDR1 is KGHSH and CDR2 LQKENI. V was shortened by 1 base and J by 1 base, with 6 bases between the two germline ends. This CDR3 has 14 residues. The CDR3 nucleotides read TGTGCCAGCTCACCACTAGCAGGCACAGATACGCAGTATTTT. It yields the protein CASSPLAGTDTQYF.